The rows below give T cell receptor beta chains drawn from one sample of a study of graft-versus-host responses after intestinal transplantation. Only in-frame clones appear in the TCRdb table, and some are missing; sequencing was by immunoSEQ multiplex PCR. Of tens of thousands of clones listed, approximately 90% are singletons. What these receptors recognize is not known. Here the sequenced sample was unstimulated CD8+ T cells sorted from spleen or lymph node cells, taken before intestinal transplant. The source is a human donor who received an intestinal transplant. CDR3s include the opening cysteine and the closing phenylalanine or tryptophan. A D gene is named only where the DNA matches it firmly. Only part of the rows carry a size: once, few, many, or a class if the clone is expanded.

d_call | j_call | v_call | clone_size | cdr3_nt | cdr3_aa
. | TRBJ1-1 | TRBV4-1 | once | TGCGCCAGCAGCCAAGTAGTTACCGGGGACGGCACTGAAGCTTTCTTT | CASSQVVTGDGTEAFF
. | TRBJ1-4 | TRBV15 | . | TGTGCCACCAGCAGAGTAAGGGGGGCTTCTAATGAAAAACTGTTTTTT | CATSRVRGASNEKLFF
. | TRBJ2-1 | TRBV4-1 | once | TGCGCCAGCAGCCAAGGCCCCGTACGAAGCTCCTACAATGAGCAGTTCTTC | CASSQGPVRSSYNEQFF
. | TRBJ1-1 | TRBV4-1 | . | TGCGCCAGCAGCCAAGTAGAAAGGACAGACGACGAAGCTTTCTTT | CASSQVERTDDEAFF
TRBD1 | TRBJ2-7 | TRBV6-5 | . | TGTGCCAGCATAGGGACAGGGGCCTACGAGCAGTACTTC | CASIGTGAYEQYF
. | TRBJ2-2 | TRBV9 | . | TGTGCCAGCAGCGGGACCGGGGAGCTGTTTTTT | CASSGTGELFF
TRBD2 | TRBJ2-7 | TRBV29-1 | . | TGCAGCGTTTTTTTCCCCACTAGCGGCTCCTACGAGCAGTACTTC | CSVFFPTSGSYEQYF
TRBD2 | TRBJ2-3 | TRBV2 | once | TGTGCCAGGAGACTTAGCGGGAGCTTCACAGATACGCAGTATTTT | CARRLSGSFTDTQYF
. | TRBJ2-7 | TRBV6-1 | . | TGTGCCAGCACTCTCAGGTCCCCCGAGCAGTACTTC | CASTLRSPEQYF
TRBD1 | TRBJ2-7 | TRBV11-1 | . | TGTGCCAGCAGCCGACAGGGGGCTTACGAGCAGTACTTC | CASSRQGAYEQYF
. | TRBJ2-1 | TRBV7-9 | . | TGTGCCAGCAGCTTAGTGATTGGGGGTTCCAATGAGCAGTTCTTC | CASSLVIGGSNEQFF
TRBD1 | TRBJ2-7 | TRBV11-2 | . | TGTGCCAGCAGCTTACCGGGACAGGCCAATTACGAGCAGTACTTC | CASSLPGQANYEQYF
. | TRBJ2-1 | TRBV1 | . | TGCACCAGCAGCCAAATCCGGAGCGGGAGCTCCTACAATGAGCAGTTCTTC | CTSSQIRSGSSYNEQFF
. | TRBJ2-5 | TRBV6-5 | . | TGTGCCAGCAGTTACGGACAATTTATAGGGGAGACCCAGTACTTC | CASSYGQFIGETQYF
TRBD2 | TRBJ2-3 | TRBV10-1 | . | TGCGCCAGCAGTGAGTCAGGGGGACTAGCCCGCACAGATACGCAGTATTTT | CASSESGGLARTDTQYF
. | TRBJ2-1 | TRBV21-1 | . | TGTGCCAGCAGTACTGGACAGGGGGCTTTGAATGAGCAGTTCTTC | CASSTGQGALNEQFF
. | TRBJ2-5 | TRBV6-5 | . | TGTGCCAGCCTTGAGCGTGAGGGAGAGACCCAGTACTTC | CASLEREGETQYF
TRBD1 | TRBJ1-4 | TRBV27 | . | TGTGCCAGCGGGAAGGGACAGGGATATATCACTAATGAAAAACTGTTTTTT | CASGKGQGYITNEKLFF
TRBD2 | TRBJ2-1 | TRBV27 | . | TGTGCCAGCAGTCCTCCCCCGGGGGGGGGTGAGCAGTTCTTC | CASSPPPGGGEQFF
. | TRBJ1-2 | TRBV27 | . | TGTGCCAGCAGTTATAGACAGCCGTGCTATTACTATGGCTACACCTTC | CASSYRQPCYYYGYTF
. | TRBJ2-2 | TRBV6-1 | . | TGTGCCAGCAGTGAGACAGGCGACACCGGGGAGCTGTTTTTT | CASSETGDTGELFF
TRBD2 | TRBJ2-3 | TRBV11-2 | . | TGTGCCAGCAGCTTAGATCTGGCCGGGAGGGCCCTAGATACGCAGTATTTT | CASSLDLAGRALDTQYF
. | TRBJ1-5 | TRBV6-6 | . | TGTGCCAGCAGTACACTGTATAGCAATCAGCCCCAGCATTTT | CASSTLYSNQPQHF
. | TRBJ2-7 | TRBV6-5 | few | TGTGCCAGCAGTCCATCCGGGTTAAACTACGAGCAGTACTTC | CASSPSGLNYEQYF
TRBD2 | TRBJ2-2 | TRBV7-3 | . | TGTGCCAGCAGCTTAGAAGGGGGACTAGCAGACACCGGGGAGCTGTTTTTT | CASSLEGGLADTGELFF
. | TRBJ1-2 | TRBV10-3 | few | TGTGCCATCAGTGATCCAGGGGCATACTATGGCTACACCTTC | CAISDPGAYYGYTF
TRBD1 | TRBJ2-4 | TRBV7-9 | once | TGTGCCAGCAGCGCCGGGACAGGGGGAGCCAAAAACATTCAGTACTTC | CASSAGTGGAKNIQYF
. | TRBJ2-2 | TRBV7-9 | . | TGTGCCAGCACCCTGACAGAGAACTTTCCAGAGGCCGGGGAGCTGTTTTTT | CASTLTENFPEAGELFF
. | TRBJ2-1 | TRBV30 | . | TGTGCCTGGAGTGGGCTTGCTTTCTACAATGAGCAGTTCTTC | CAWSGLAFYNEQFF
TRBD1 | TRBJ1-4 | TRBV4-1 | . | TGCGCCAGCAGCCCGACAGGGGGCGCTTTGGAGGACGAAAAACTGTTTTTT | CASSPTGGALEDEKLFF
. | TRBJ2-1 | TRBV5-1 | . | TGCGCCAGCAGCTTGGACGGGTACAATGAGCAGTTCTTC | CASSLDGYNEQFF
TRBD2 | TRBJ2-5 | TRBV10-2 | . | TGCGCCAGCAGTCCCGGAGGCGGGGGAGAGACCCAGTACTTC | CASSPGGGGETQYF
TRBD2 | TRBJ2-1 | TRBV7-6 | . | TGTGCCAGCAGCAGTAGACTAGCGGGTTCCTACAATGAGCAGTTCTTC | CASSSRLAGSYNEQFF
TRBD1 | TRBJ1-2 | TRBV13 | . | TGTGCCAGCAGCTTAGGCGCTATCAACAGGGGATTTCACTATGGCTACACCTTC | CASSLGAINRGFHYGYTF
. | TRBJ2-5 | TRBV9 | . | TGTGCCAGCAGCGTAGATACAGGGATGGTGGAGACCCAGTACTTC | CASSVDTGMVETQYF
TRBD1 | TRBJ2-7 | TRBV29-1 | . | TGCAGCGTTGAAGGGGACAGGGAATACGAGCAGTACTTC | CSVEGDREYEQYF
. | TRBJ1-1 | TRBV6-5 | . | TGTGCCAGCGGCAACACTGAAGCTTTCTTT | CASGNTEAFF
. | TRBJ2-5 | TRBV6-1 | . | TGTGCCAGTAGTGAGACCCAGTACTTC | CASSETQYF
TRBD2 | TRBJ2-1 | TRBV14 | . | TGTGCCAGCAGACAAAGCGGGAGTTTGTACAATGAGCAGTTCTTC | CASRQSGSLYNEQFF
. | TRBJ1-2 | TRBV6-5 | . | TGTGCCAGCAGTTACTCGAGGGGGGCGGATGGCTACACCTTC | CASSYSRGADGYTF
. | TRBJ1-2 | TRBV6-5 | . | TGTGCCAGCAGTGAAGGGAACGGGCGCAGTGGCTACACCTTC | CASSEGNGRSGYTF
. | TRBJ1-2 | TRBV9 | . | TGTGCCAGCAGCAAATCGGGGGGAGAAGGGGGCTACACCTTC | CASSKSGGEGGYTF
TRBD2 | TRBJ2-1 | TRBV9 | few | TGTGCCAGCAGCGTAGGTCCAGCGGGAGGCCATGAGCAGTTCTTC | CASSVGPAGGHEQFF
TRBD1 | TRBJ2-5 | TRBV6-5 | once | TGTGCCAGCAGTTACTCCTACAGGGGCAGTCAAGAGACCCAGTACTTC | CASSYSYRGSQETQYF
. | TRBJ1-5 | TRBV29-1 | . | TGCAGCGTTGAAGATGACAGCGATAGCAATCAGCCCCAGCATTTT | CSVEDDSDSNQPQHF
. | TRBJ2-3 | TRBV2 | . | TGTGCCAGCAGTGAAACCCCCTTTGGGGGGATGACAGATACGCAGTATTTT | CASSETPFGGMTDTQYF
. | TRBJ2-5 | TRBV19 | . | TGTGCCAGTAGTATCGGACCCGGGACAATAGAAGAGACCCAGTACTTC | CASSIGPGTIEETQYF
. | TRBJ2-7 | TRBV11-2 | . | TGTGCCAGCAGCTTAGAAGCAGCCTCAACCTACGAGCAGTACTTC | CASSLEAASTYEQYF
. | TRBJ2-7 | TRBV14 | . | TGTGCCAGCAGCCAAGACATATTCTACGAGCAGTACTTC | CASSQDIFYEQYF
. | TRBJ1-4 | TRBV11-2 | . | TGTGCCAGCAGCTTAGGGGGAGATGAAAAACTGTTTTTT | CASSLGGDEKLFF
TRBD1 | TRBJ2-2 | TRBV28 | . | TGTGCCAGCAGTCACACCCAGGGGGCAGGGGAGCTGTTTTTT | CASSHTQGAGELFF
. | TRBJ2-1 | TRBV12-5 | . | TGTGCTAGTGGCTTCCTAGGTGGTGAGCAGTTCTTC | CASGFLGGEQFF
. | TRBJ1-5 | TRBV7-2 | . | TGTGCCAGCAGCTCAGGGGCGATCAATCAGCCCCAGCATTTT | CASSSGAINQPQHF
TRBD2 | TRBJ2-2 | TRBV7-3 | . | TGTGCCAGCAGCTTAAAGTTTGTGGTAGCGGGGAAAAACACCGGGGAGCTGTTTTTT | CASSLKFVVAGKNTGELFF
TRBD2 | TRBJ2-7 | TRBV10-3 | . | TGTGCCATCGGAGTGGTCGGCGGGGGAGCCTACGAGCAGTACTTC | CAIGVVGGGAYEQYF
TRBD2 | TRBJ2-1 | TRBV7-9 | . | TGTGCCAGCAGCCCTATCAGCGATCCCGGGACTAACTACAATGAGCAGTTCTTC | CASSPISDPGTNYNEQFF
. | TRBJ1-2 | TRBV5-1 | . | TGCGCCAGCAGCTTCGGCAAAAACTATGGCTACACCTTC | CASSFGKNYGYTF
. | TRBJ1-5 | TRBV6-5 | . | TGTGCCAGCAGTGATTTAGACGGTCAGCCCCAGCATTTT | CASSDLDGQPQHF
TRBD1 | TRBJ1-1 | TRBV6-5 | . | TGTGCCAGCAGTTACGGGACAGGTGAAGCTTTCTTT | CASSYGTGEAFF